Shown below are 8 T cell receptor beta chains from a single sample sequenced in a study of cytotoxic CD8 clonotypes in ibrutinib-treated CLL. TCRdb's copy holds only in-frame clones and misses some; the assay was immunoSEQ multiplex PCR. Of around 200,000 clones listed, about three quarters were seen once; the top ten hold around 5.9%. Sequences were derived from PBMCs, sampled after 12 months of ibrutinib treatment. The source is a human donor with chronic lymphocytic leukemia.

This clone came up a few times. The V and J genes are TRBV9 and TRBJ1-3, with D possibly matching TRBD1 (5 bases). V lost 4 bases and J 5 bases, leaving 34 bases between the germline ends. Germline assignment: CDR1 SGDLS and CDR2 YYNGEE. CDR3 length: 21 amino acids. This chain's CDR3 is CASSSQTGTGRRSLRRNTIYF. CDR3 sequence (DNA): TGTGCCAGCAGCTCGCAGACCGGGACGGGAAGGAGGTCCTTACGAAGAAACACCATATATTTT.

About this clone itself: One end of the junction fails to match germline, which may point to a read error. The J gene is TRBJ2-3, the V gene TRBV7-7, with unresolved D. This CDR3 region has 13 residues. Germline loops: CDR1 SSHAT, CDR2 FNYEAQ (reference sequence). CDR3 DNA: TGTGCTAGCAGCTCGGTCCCCCCAGATACGCAGTATTTT. Residues: CASSSVPPDTQYF.

The chain has TRBV19 and TRBJ2-7, with no clear D. V was pared by 4 bases and J by 2 bases, with 18 bases between. Per the germline V gene, CDR1 is LNHDA and CDR2 is SQIVND (reference sequence). CDR3 length equals 16 residues. The CDR3 coding sequence is TGTGCCAGTAGTACCCCCTCAGTGAGACAAACCTACGAGCAGTACTTC. Amino acid sequence: CASSTPSVRQTYEQYF.

The CDR3 loop reads CASSFSMGNTEAFF. The DNA of the CDR3 is TGTGCCAGCAGCTTTTCGATGGGTAACACTGAAGCTTTCTTT. The chain employs TRBV5-4 and TRBJ1-1; D ambiguous. The germline gives CDR1 SGHNT, CDR2 YYREEE (reference sequence). V gave up 2 bases and J gave up 2 bases, with 10 bases separating them. This CDR3 region has 14 residues.

The genes are TRBV11-2 and TRBJ1-3, with 10 positions matching TRBD1. Germline V CDR1 and CDR2: SGHAT, FQNNGV. Trimming took 5 bases from V and 4 from J; bases not matched to a gene: 8. This CDR3 is built from 16 residues. The CDR3 loop is CASSPRQGASGNTIYF. The CDR3 nucleotides are TGTGCCAGCAGCCCTAGACAGGGGGCTTCAGGAAACACCATATATTTT.

This clone was counted once. The chain recombines TRBV6-5 with TRBJ1-6, with TRBD1 identical over 7 bases. This CDR3 has 13 amino acids. Germline V CDR1 and CDR2: MNHEY, SVGAGI. Trimming cost V 6 bases and J 7 bases; bases outside gene matches: 3. CDR3 protein: CASSRTGNSPLHF. CDR3 coding DNA: TGTGCCAGCAGCAGGACAGGAAATTCACCCCTCCACTTT.

The chain carries TRBV19 and TRBJ1-2; D uncertain. This CDR3 region has 14 residues. CDR1 and CDR2 from the germline V gene are LNHDA and SQIVND (reference sequence). Trimming left V 7 bases short and J 7 bases short, with 19 bases between. CDR3 sequence: CASTPSQRTGGYTF. CDR3 in DNA: TGTGCCAGTACTCCTTCCCAGAGGACGGGTGGCTACACCTTC.

Points on this clone: A read error may be the cause here, since a much bigger clone is one base away. This CDR3 is CASSQGRGNNQPQHF. In nucleotides, the CDR3 is TGTGCCAGCAGCCAAGGCCGGGGGAACAATCAGCCCCAGCATTTT. The J gene is TRBJ1-5, the V gene TRBV4-2; possibly TRBD1 for D (5 bases). The CDR3 loop spans 15 amino acids. V lost 1 base to trimming and J lost 3 bases, with 10 bases between them. Germline CDR1 reads LGHNA; CDR2 reads YNFKEQ.